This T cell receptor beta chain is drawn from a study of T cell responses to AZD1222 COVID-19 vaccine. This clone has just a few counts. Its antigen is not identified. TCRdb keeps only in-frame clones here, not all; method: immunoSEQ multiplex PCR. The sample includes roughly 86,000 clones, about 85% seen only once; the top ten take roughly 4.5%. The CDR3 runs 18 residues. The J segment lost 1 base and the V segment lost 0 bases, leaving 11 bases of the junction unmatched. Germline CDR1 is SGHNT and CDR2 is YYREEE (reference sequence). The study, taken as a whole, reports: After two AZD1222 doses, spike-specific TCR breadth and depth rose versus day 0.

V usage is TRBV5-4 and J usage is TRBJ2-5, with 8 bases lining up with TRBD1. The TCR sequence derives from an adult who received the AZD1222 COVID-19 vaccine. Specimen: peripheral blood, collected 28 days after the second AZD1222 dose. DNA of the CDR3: TGTGCCAGCAGCTTGGCCCCGTGGAAGGACAGGGTCCAAGAGACCCAGTACTTC. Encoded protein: CASSLAPWKDRVQETQYF.